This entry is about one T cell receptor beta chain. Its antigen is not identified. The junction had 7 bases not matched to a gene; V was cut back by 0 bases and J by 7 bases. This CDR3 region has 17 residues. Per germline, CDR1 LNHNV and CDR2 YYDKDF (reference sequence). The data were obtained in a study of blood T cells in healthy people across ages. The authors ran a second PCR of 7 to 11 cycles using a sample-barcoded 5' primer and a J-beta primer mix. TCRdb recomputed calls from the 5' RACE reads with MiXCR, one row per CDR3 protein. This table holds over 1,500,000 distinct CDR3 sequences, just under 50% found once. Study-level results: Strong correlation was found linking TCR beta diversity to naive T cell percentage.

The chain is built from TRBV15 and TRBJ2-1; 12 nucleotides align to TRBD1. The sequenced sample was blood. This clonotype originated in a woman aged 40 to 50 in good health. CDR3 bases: TGTGCCACCAGCAGAGATCTGGGACAGGGGGCGCAGAATGAGCAGTTCTTC. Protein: CATSRDLGQGAQNEQFF.